Presented here are 15 T cell receptor beta chains from one specimen sequenced in a study of beta chain features in type 1 diabetes (dated by TCRdb to 2017 to 2018). Findings and caveats that apply to the study as a whole: A moderate but significant shortening of TCRB CDR3 length was observed in type 1 diabetes patients in all four CD4+ subsets.

Library method: the immunoSEQ multiplex PCR assay. The entire amount of isolated RNA was reverse transcribed using the High Capacity cDNA Reverse Transcription Kit, so the sequenced TCRB transcripts were expressed ones. The table comes from immuneACCESS by way of TCRdb, which keeps in-frame sequences with V and J called. Part of the clones is missing from these tables; in studies checked, under half for an unresolved V gene and the rest for unknown reasons. Recorded for this sample are roughly 400,000 clones; 9.6% of them occurred a single time. Roughly 0.6% of the sample comes from the top ten. Antigens of these TCRs are unknown. Sequencing used central memory CD4+ T cells from blood. The receptors come from a man between 25 and 39 years old with type 1 diabetes.

This clone has more than one count but fewer than ten. The rearrangement joins TRBV28 to TRBJ2-7, with 7 nucleotides matching TRBD2. CDR1 and CDR2 (germline): MDHEN, SYDVKM. This CDR3 contains 15 residues. The J segment lost 0 bases and the V segment lost 7 bases, leaving 9 bases of the junction unmatched. The CDR3: CASTLVGGSSYEQYF. CDR3 coding DNA: TGTGCCAGCACCCTGGTGGGGGGGAGCTCCTACGAGCAGTACTTC.

The sample holds many counts of this clone. Other DNA variants within this sample encode the same CDR3. The J gene is TRBJ2-6, the V gene TRBV9; 7 bases agree with TRBD1. Trimming cost V 4 bases and J 4 bases; bases outside gene matches: 5. The length of the CDR3 is 15 residues. The germline V gene has CDR1 SGDLS and CDR2 YYNGEE. The CDR3 sequence is CASSLTGTGANVLTF. The CDR3 nucleotides are TGTGCCAGCAGCTTGACAGGGACCGGGGCCAACGTCCTGACTTTC.

This clone was found a few times. This sequence joins TRBV18 and TRBJ1-4; D remains ambiguous. V lost 3 bases and J lost 8, with 10 bases in between. Germline CDR1 reads KGHSH; CDR2 reads LQKENI. The CDR3 consists of 13 residues. CDR3 nucleotides: TGTGCCAGCTCACCTCTCGAGACCGAAAAACTGTTTTTT. It is translated as CASSPLETEKLFF. The full variable domain, completed using reference TRBV18 and TRBJ1-4, is NAGVMQNPRHLVRRRGQEARLRCSPMKGHSHVYWYRQLPEEGLKFMVYLQKENIIDESGMPKERFSAEFPKEGPSILRIQQVVRGDSAAYFCASSPLETEKLFFGSGTQLSVL.

This clone was found many times. This sequence joins TRBV27 and TRBJ1-2, with D tentatively TRBD1 (5 bases). CDR1 MNHEY and CDR2 SMNVEV come from the germline V gene (reference sequence). The CDR3 runs 14 residues. Between the trimmed V and J ends, which lost 4 bases and 7 bases, there was a span of 16 bases. CDR3 sequence (DNA): TGTGCCAGCAGTTGGTCCGGGGGAGCGGGTGGCTACACCTTC. Translating it yields CASSWSGGAGGYTF.

V usage is TRBV2 and J usage is TRBJ1-1; D may be TRBD1 (5 bases). The CDR3 has 15 amino acids. In germline, CDR1 is SNHLY, CDR2 FYNNEI. Trimming removed 6 bases at V and 3 bases at J, with 17 bases between. The CDR3 region has the DNA TGTGCCAGCAGGGATGATCCAGGGACCGACACTGAAGCTTTCTTT. Translating it yields CASRDDPGTDTEAFF.

This chain links TRBV7-2 with TRBJ2-7; 12 nucleotides agree with TRBD2. Germline V gene data show CDR1 as SGHTA and CDR2 as FQGNSA. J was trimmed by 2 bases and V by 2 bases; bases with no gene match: 1. This CDR3 region has 15 residues. In nucleotides, the CDR3 is TGTGCCAGCAGCTTACTAGCGGGAGGGCCCTACGAGCAGTACTTC. Amino acids: CASSLLAGGPYEQYF.

The chain has TRBV6-5 and TRBJ2-7; TRBD2 agrees at 11 bases. Trimming cost V 8 bases and J 6 bases; bases outside gene matches: 6. The CDR3 has 13 amino acids. Germline V gene sequence: CDR1 MNHEY, CDR2 SVGAGI. CDR3 protein: CASETSGTGEQYF. Here the CDR3 DNA reads TGTGCCAGCGAGACTAGCGGGACCGGCGAGCAGTACTTC.

This clone occurred a few times. The same CDR3 arises from other DNA sequences in this sample as well. This chain links TRBV28 with TRBJ2-1; no firm D call. The CDR3 sequence is 12 residues long. Germline CDR1 MDHEN, CDR2 SYDVKM. V lost 2 bases and J 3 bases, leaving 2 bases between the germline ends. The CDR3 is CASSLGYNEQFF. The DNA for the CDR3 is TGTGCCAGCAGTTTAGGCTACAATGAGCAGTTCTTC. The whole variable domain, filled in from reference TRBV28 and TRBJ2-1, reads DVKVTQSSRYLVKRTGEKVFLECVQDMDHENMFWYRQDPGLGLRLIYFSYDVKMKEKGDIPEGYSVSREKKERFSLILESASTNQTSMYLCASSLGYNEQFFGPGTRLTVL.

The gene calls are TRBV28 and TRBJ1-2; 10 bases agree with TRBD1. CDR1 is MDHEN, CDR2 SYDVKM, per germline. The CDR3 spans 16 residues. Unmatched junction bases numbered 13, after V lost 6 bases and J lost 6 bases. CDR3 in DNA: TGTGCCAGCAGAGGACGGACAGGGGGGTTTTGGGATGGCTACACCTTC. It codes for CASRGRTGGFWDGYTF.

This clone was picked up a small number of times. CDR3 DNA sequence: TGTGCCAGCAGCAAACCGCCAAGCGGAGGTCCATACGAGCAGTACTTC. The encoded protein is CASSKPPSGGPYEQYF. J is TRBJ2-5 and V is TRBV7-2, with a possible D match to TRBD2 (5 bases). The DNA matches TRBJ2-7 better at its end, which makes the J call doubtful. The germline V gene encodes CDR1 SGHTA and CDR2 FQGNSA. The CDR3 has 16 residues.

For this clone: Additional DNA sequences in this sample encode the identical CDR3. This chain connects TRBV7-2 to TRBJ2-3, with unresolved D. Germline values: CDR1 SGHTA, CDR2 FQGNSA. V was trimmed by 5 bases and J by 3 bases, leaving 12 bases between them. The CDR3 extends over 14 amino acids. Written as DNA, the CDR3 is TGTGCCAGCAGCCCCAGCTTATCAACAGATACGCAGTATTTT. It yields the protein CASSPSLSTDTQYF.

This clone was counted a few times. The rearrangement links TRBV5-1 to TRBJ1-1, with D perhaps matching TRBD1 (6 bases). CDR1 is SGHRS, CDR2 YFSETQ, per germline. The CDR3 has 14 residues. The ends were cut back, 2 bases at V and 5 bases at J, with 13 bases in the middle. CDR3 DNA sequence: TGCGCCAGCAGCTTATCACAGGGAGAGACTGAAGCTTTCTTT. Encoded protein: CASSLSQGETEAFF.

The rearrangement joins TRBV19 to TRBJ2-7, with TRBD1 matching over 8 bases. The germline CDR1 and CDR2 sequences are LNHDA and SQIVND (reference sequence). There are 14 residues in the CDR3. The junction had 6 bases not matched to a gene; V was cut back by 6 bases and J by 2 bases. The DNA for the CDR3 is TGTGCCAGTAGGCGGACAGGGAAAACCTACGAGCAGTACTTC. Its protein product is CASRRTGKTYEQYF.

As regards this clone: Other DNA sequences in the same sample also yield this CDR3. The rearrangement uses TRBV28 and TRBJ1-2; D is ambiguous. There are 11 residues in the CDR3. V shed 2 bases and J shed 5 bases, with 3 bases lying between them. Germline V gene sequence: CDR1 MDHEN, CDR2 SYDVKM. The CDR3: CASSLQYGYTF. The DNA of the CDR3 is TGTGCCAGCAGTTTACAGTATGGCTACACCTTC.

The V gene is TRBV20-1, the J gene TRBJ1-2; D is ambiguous. This CDR3 comprises 9 residues. CDR1 and CDR2 from the germline V gene are DFQATT and SNEGSKA (reference sequence). Trimming cost V 8 bases and J 6 bases, with 7 bases left between them. Here the CDR3 DNA reads TGCAGTTCCCCCCATGGCTACACCTTC. This translates into CSSPHGYTF.